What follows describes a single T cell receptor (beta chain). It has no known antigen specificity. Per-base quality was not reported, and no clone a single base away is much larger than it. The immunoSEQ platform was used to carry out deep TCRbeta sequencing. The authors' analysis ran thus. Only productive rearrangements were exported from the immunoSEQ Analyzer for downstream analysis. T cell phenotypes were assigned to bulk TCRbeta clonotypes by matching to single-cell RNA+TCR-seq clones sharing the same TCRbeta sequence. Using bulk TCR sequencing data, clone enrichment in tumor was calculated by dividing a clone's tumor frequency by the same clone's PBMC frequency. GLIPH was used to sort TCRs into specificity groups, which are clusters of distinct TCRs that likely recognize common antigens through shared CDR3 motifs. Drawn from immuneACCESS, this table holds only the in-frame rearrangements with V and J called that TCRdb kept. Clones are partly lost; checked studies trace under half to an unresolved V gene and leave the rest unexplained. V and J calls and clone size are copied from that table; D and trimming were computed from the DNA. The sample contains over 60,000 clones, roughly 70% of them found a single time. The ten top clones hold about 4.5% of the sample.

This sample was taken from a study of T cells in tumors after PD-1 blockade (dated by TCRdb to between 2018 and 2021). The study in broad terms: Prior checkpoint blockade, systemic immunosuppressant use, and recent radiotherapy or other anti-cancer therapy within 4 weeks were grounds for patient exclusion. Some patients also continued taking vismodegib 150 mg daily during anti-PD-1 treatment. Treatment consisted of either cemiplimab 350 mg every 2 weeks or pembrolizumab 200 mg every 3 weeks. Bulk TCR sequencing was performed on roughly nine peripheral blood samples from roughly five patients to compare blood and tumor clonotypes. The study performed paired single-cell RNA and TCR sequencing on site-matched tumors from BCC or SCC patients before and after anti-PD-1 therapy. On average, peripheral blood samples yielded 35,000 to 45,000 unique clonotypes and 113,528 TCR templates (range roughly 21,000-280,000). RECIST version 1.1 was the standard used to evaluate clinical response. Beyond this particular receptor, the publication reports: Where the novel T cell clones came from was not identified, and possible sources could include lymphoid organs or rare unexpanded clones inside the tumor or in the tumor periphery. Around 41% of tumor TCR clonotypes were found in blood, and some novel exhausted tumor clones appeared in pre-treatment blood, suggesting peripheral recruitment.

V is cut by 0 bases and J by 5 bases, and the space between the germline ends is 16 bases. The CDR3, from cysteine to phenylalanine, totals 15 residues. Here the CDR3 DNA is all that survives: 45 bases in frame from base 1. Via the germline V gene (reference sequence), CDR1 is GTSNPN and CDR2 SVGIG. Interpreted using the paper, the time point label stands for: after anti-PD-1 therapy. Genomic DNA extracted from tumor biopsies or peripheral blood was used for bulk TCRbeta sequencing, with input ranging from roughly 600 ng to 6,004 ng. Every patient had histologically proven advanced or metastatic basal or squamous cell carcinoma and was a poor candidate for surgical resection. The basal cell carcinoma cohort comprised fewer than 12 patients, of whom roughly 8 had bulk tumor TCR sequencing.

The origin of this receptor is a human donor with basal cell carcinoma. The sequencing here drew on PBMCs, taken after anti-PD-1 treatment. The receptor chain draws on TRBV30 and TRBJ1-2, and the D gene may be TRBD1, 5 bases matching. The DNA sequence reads TGTGCCTGGAGTGTAAAGGGGAGCCTACTTTATGGCTACACCTTC. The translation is CAWSVKGSLLYGYTF.